This record looks at one T cell receptor beta chain sequence and its context. Its antigen is unknown. The intended depth for sequencing was 1 in 200,000 to 1 in 1 million T cells. The protocol was immunoSEQ multiplex PCR, while the TCRdb copy is restricted to in-frame clones and leaves out a portion. The sample lists more than 110,000 clones, about 91% seen once, with roughly a tenth in the top ten. The source of the sample is a study of cytotoxic CD8 clonotypes in ibrutinib-treated CLL. Overall study findings and caveats: Sustained-remission and progressing patients' sampling times differed.

The V gene end was trimmed by 1 base and the J gene end by 1 base; junction bases not matched to a gene: 9. The CDR3 extends over 18 amino acids. Germline V gene sequence: CDR1 SGHTA, CDR2 FQGNSA. The chain is built from TRBV7-2 and TRBJ1-4; TRBD1 matches at 7 bases. The sequencing used PBMCs, collected after 12 months of ibrutinib treatment. The receptor was isolated from a human donor with chronic lymphocytic leukemia. CDR3 DNA: TGTGCCAGCAGCTTAGAAAGACAGGGTAGATTAACTAATGAAAAACTGTTTTTT. This gives the protein CASSLERQGRLTNEKLFF.